A selection of T cell receptor beta chains follows, all from one sample in a study of T cells in Graves' hyperthyroidism and ophthalmopathy. Using its own MiXCR run on the multiplex PCR reads, TCRdb lists one record per CDR3 protein. The sample contains roughly 640,000 distinct CDR3 sequences, roughly a sixth of which appear only once. Sample: blood. These receptors were taken from a woman in her thirties or forties with Graves' ophthalmopathy. CDR3s include the opening cysteine and the closing phenylalanine or tryptophan. The size field is filled for only some rows; it gives once, few, many or a size class.

V	J	size	CDR3
TRBV28	TRBJ2-3	-	CASSSIAGGIFLIRYF
TRBV5-1	TRBJ1-4	-	CASSPTPGEVEKLFF
TRBV20-1	TRBJ2-7	many	CSARLRLAGDYEQYF
TRBV2	TRBJ2-7	many	CASSAEGSYEQYF
TRBV7-9	TRBJ2-5	-	CASSFMGGNQETQYF
TRBV7-9	TRBJ1-2	few	CASSSPLGQLGGYTF
TRBV20-1	TRBJ2-1	few	CSAQGTAYNEQFF
TRBV19	TRBJ1-1	few	CASDDAGQGGTEAFF
TRBV12-3/TRBV12-4	TRBJ1-1	many	CASSFRQRMNTEAFF
TRBV7-9	TRBJ2-7	few	CASSSWSPESSYEQYF
TRBV10-3	TRBJ1-1	many	CAIGEGGLSEAFF
TRBV30	TRBJ1-2	many	CAWAAIAGKGYTF
TRBV12-3/TRBV12-4	TRBJ2-1	many	CASTLWGSSYNEQFF
TRBV3-1	TRBJ2-3	many	CASSQAYGGNTDTQYF
TRBV7-2	TRBJ2-3	-	CASSFTRGDGPFADTQYF
TRBV30	TRBJ2-3	many	CAWSYGGTDTQYF
TRBV29-1	TRBJ2-2	few	CSVWAEYTGELFF
TRBV12-3/TRBV12-4	TRBJ2-3	few	CASTPEGDTQYF
TRBV20-1	TRBJ2-7	-	CSARGTGGVYEQYF
TRBV3-1	TRBJ2-2	few	CASSLTSGGAGELFF
TRBV20-1	TRBJ2-7	many	CSGSYSRTRGHEQYF
TRBV12-3/TRBV12-4	TRBJ1-2	many	CASSHDRGEGYTF
TRBV12-5	TRBJ1-4	many	CASGRLLHQRERDEKLFF
TRBV3-1	TRBJ1-5	many	CASSRRGNNQPQHF
TRBV18	TRBJ2-7	many	CASSPVAGGSEQYF
TRBV6-1	TRBJ1-4	few	CASSATGMVKLFF
TRBV20-1	TRBJ1-5	-	CSASSGLDQPQHF
TRBV12-3/TRBV12-4	TRBJ2-7	-	CASRFHAGGSYEQYF
TRBV5-8	TRBJ2-5	many	CASSLGDRGKETQYF
TRBV6-2/TRBV6-3	TRBJ2-1	-	CASSQVPMGERYF
TRBV29-1	TRBJ1-2	few	CSIYRDFYGYTF
TRBV7-9	TRBJ1-4	-	CASSVKGTINEKLFF
TRBV3-1	TRBJ2-3	many	CASSHELTDTQYF
TRBV7-9	TRBJ1-2	many	CASSLYRENYGYTF
TRBV6-1	TRBJ1-6	few	CASSEWNSLNSPLHF
TRBV29-1	TRBJ1-5	many	CSVLEDRNSNQPQHF
TRBV5-1	TRBJ2-1	-	CASSLAAGNMEQFF
TRBV5-1	TRBJ2-7	many	CASSLGGALIDEQYF
TRBV12-3/TRBV12-4	TRBJ1-1	-	CASSLIGEGDTEAFF
TRBV2	TRBJ2-1	many	CASSLLGTSHGEQFF
TRBV28	TRBJ2-7	few	CASRSSGGLAEQYF
TRBV29-1	TRBJ2-1	-	CSVRGVASGTFGNEQFF
TRBV3-1	TRBJ2-1	many	CASSRGLAGYNEQFF
TRBV18	TRBJ2-1	many	CASSPGAESNEQFF
TRBV2	TRBJ2-1	many	CASTITSGMTVQFF
TRBV6-2/TRBV6-3	TRBJ2-1	many	CASSWDRIDNEQFF
TRBV2	TRBJ2-7	many	CASSRTGLYYEQYF
TRBV6-1	TRBJ2-6	few	CASSPGQGTNVLTF
TRBV27	TRBJ2-3	-	CASSSRLPGTDTQYF
TRBV29-1	TRBJ1-1	many	CSVRRPMGTEAFF
TRBV20-1	TRBJ1-1	many	CSAIGNTEAFF